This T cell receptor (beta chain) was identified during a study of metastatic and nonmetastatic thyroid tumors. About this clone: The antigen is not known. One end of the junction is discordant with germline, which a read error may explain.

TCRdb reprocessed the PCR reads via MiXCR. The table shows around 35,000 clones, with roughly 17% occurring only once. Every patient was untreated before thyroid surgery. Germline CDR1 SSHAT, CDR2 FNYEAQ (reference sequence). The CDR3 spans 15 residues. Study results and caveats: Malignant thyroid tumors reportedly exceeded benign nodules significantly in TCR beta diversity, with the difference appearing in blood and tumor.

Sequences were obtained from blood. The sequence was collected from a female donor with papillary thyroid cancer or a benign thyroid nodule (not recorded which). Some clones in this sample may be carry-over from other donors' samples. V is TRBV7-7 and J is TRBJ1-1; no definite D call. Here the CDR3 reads CASSDRHEESTDALF. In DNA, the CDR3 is TGTGCTAGCAGCGACCGACACGAGGAAAGCACTGATGCTTTGTTT.